The T cell receptor (beta chain) described here comes from a study of vaccination and CD4 T cells after COVID-19. At the Johns Hopkins FTIC core, DNA taken from cultured CD4+ T cells was sequenced by way of the Oncomine TCR Beta short-read assay. One entry per CDR3 protein, called by TCRdb with MiXCR from the PCR reads. The table lists just under 20,000 distinct CDR3 sequences, about 44% of them singletons, with 26% in the top ten. Notes on this clonotype: Its antigen is undetermined.

As for treatment: roughly 10-day PBMC culture with coronavirus spike peptide pools or control peptides (ViraFEST assay). The sequence was obtained from a human donor who had recovered from COVID-19. The sample was CD4+ T cells from blood, cultured in vitro, taken before SARS-CoV-2 vaccination.

Written as DNA, the CDR3 is TGTGCCAGCAGTTACTCATGGCAGGATACTAACTATGGCTACACCTTC. Its translation: CASSYSWQDTNYGYTF. V and J are TRBV6-5 and TRBJ1-2; no reliable D call. V was clipped by 0 bases and J by 0 bases, with 11 bases between them. There are 16 residues in the CDR3. CDR1 is MNHEY, CDR2 SVGAGI, per germline.